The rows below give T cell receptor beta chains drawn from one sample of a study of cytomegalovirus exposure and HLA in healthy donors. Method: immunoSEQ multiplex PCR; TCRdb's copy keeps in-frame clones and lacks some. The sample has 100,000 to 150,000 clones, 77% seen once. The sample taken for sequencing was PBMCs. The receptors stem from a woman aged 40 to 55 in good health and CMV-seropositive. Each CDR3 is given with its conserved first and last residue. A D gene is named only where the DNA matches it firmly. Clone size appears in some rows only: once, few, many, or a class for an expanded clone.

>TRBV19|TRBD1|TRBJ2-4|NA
CASSPGGQGSHIQYF
TGTGCCAGTAGTCCCGGGGGACAGGGGTCCCACATTCAGTACTTC
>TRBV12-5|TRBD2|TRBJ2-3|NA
CASGLAGLNTDTQYF
TGTGCTAGTGGTTTGGCGGGACTAAACACAGATACGCAGTATTTT
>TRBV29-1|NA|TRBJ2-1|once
CSVGGSSSYNEQFF
TGCAGCGTTGGCGGATCGAGCTCCTACAATGAGCAGTTCTTC
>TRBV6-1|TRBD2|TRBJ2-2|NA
CASRRGSTSGELFF
TGTGCCAGCAGACGCGGGAGTACGTCCGGGGAGCTGTTTTTT
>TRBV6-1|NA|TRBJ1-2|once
CASSEGGGIVGGYTF
TGTGCCAGCAGTGAAGGGGGCGGTATTGTGGGTGGCTACACCTTC
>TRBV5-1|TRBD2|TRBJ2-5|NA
CASSSLAGGLETQYF
TGCGCCAGCAGCTCCCTAGCGGGAGGTTTAGAGACCCAGTACTTC
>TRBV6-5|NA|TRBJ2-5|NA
CASTPEDGTQYF
TGTGCCAGCACCCCGGAGGATGGGACCCAGTACTTC
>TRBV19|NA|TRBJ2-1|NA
CASSRQVFSYNEQFF
TGTGCCAGTAGTCGACAGGTCTTCTCCTACAATGAGCAGTTCTTC
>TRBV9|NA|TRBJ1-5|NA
CASSVGPGENQPQHF
TGTGCCAGCAGCGTAGGCCCCGGGGAGAATCAGCCCCAGCATTTT
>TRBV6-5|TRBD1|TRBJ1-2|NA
CASSSRDRNYGYTF
TGTGCCAGCAGTTCTCGGGACAGGAACTATGGCTACACCTTC
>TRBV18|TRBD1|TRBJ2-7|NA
CASSPPTGTYEQYF
TGTGCCAGCTCACCACCGACAGGGACCTACGAGCAGTACTTC
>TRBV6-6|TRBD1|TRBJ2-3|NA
CASSYRGLGTDTQYF
TGTGCCAGCAGTTACAGGGGGCTGGGTACAGATACGCAGTATTTT
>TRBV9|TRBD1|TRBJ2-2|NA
CASSTHDRVGHTGELFF
TGTGCCAGCAGCACCCACGACAGGGTCGGGCACACCGGGGAGCTGTTTTTT
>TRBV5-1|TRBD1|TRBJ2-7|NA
CASSPKDGTARTLYEQYF
TGCGCCAGCAGCCCGAAGGACGGGACAGCCCGCACCCTCTACGAGCAGTACTTC